This T cell receptor (beta chain) was sequenced in a study of blood T cell repertoires in COVID-19. On the study more broadly: The samples span acute and convalescent COVID-19 from the United States, Italy and Spain. T cells, B-cell-depleted T cells, or PBMCs supplied cDNA or gDNA.

In the authors' workflow: Amplification of reference gene primers provided the estimated nucleated cell counts. The protocol was immunoSEQ multiplex PCR, while the TCRdb copy is restricted to in-frame clones and leaves out a portion. From that table come the V and J calls and clone size; the DNA was used to work out D and trimming. The repertoire holds around 160,000 clones, with just under 85% as singletons. This CDR3 has 15 residues. Trimming left V 4 bases short and J 0 bases short, with 12 bases between. Sequenced input: peripheral blood. The clonotype originates from a woman aged 40 to 55 with active or convalescent COVID-19. V is TRBV23-1 and J is TRBJ1-1, with D tentatively TRBD1 (6 bases). TRBV23-1 is annotated as an ORF whose role is uncertain. DNA for the CDR3: TGCGCCAGCAGTCGCAGGGACATAATGAACACTGAAGCTTTCTTT. This encodes CASSRRDIMNTEAFF.